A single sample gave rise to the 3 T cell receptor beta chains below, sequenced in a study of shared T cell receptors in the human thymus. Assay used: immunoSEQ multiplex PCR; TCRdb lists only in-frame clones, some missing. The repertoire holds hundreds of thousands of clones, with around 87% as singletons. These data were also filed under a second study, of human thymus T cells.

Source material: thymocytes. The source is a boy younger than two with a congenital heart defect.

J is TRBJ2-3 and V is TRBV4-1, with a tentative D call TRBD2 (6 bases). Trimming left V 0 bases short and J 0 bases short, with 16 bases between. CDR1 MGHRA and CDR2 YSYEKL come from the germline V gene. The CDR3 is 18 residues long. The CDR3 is CASSQDTASVMSTDTQYF. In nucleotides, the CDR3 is TGCGCCAGCAGCCAAGATACGGCTAGCGTTATGAGCACAGATACGCAGTATTTT.

DNA for the CDR3: TGTGCCAGCTCCGAGTTAGAACCCCACCGCTGGTATTTT. Its protein product is CASSELEPHRWYF. The chain joins TRBV18 to TRBJ2-3, with D unclear. Trimming removed 6 bases from V and 14 bases from J, with 21 bases in between. This CDR3 is built from 13 residues. CDR1 is KGHSH, CDR2 LQKENI, per germline.

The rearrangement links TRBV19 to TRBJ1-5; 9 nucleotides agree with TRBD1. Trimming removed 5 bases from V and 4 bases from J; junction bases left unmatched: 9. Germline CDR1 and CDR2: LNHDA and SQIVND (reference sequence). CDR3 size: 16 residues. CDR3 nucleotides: TGTGCCAGTAGTCTCGGGGGACAGGGTGAGAATCAGCCCCAGCATTTT. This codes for CASSLGGQGENQPQHF.